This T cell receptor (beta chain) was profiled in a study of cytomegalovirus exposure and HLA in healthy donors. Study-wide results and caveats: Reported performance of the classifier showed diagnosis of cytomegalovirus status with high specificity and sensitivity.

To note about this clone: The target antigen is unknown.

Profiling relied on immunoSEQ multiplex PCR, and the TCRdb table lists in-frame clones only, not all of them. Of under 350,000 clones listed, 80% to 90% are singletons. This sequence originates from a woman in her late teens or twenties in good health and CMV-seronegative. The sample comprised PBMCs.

The CDR3 region is CASSLLAGYEQYF. In DNA, the CDR3 is TGCGCCAGCAGCTTGTTAGCTGGCTACGAGCAGTACTTC. The chain is built from TRBV5-1 and TRBJ2-7; D unclear. The V gene's germline CDR1 is SGHRS and CDR2 YFSETQ. The CDR3 has 13 residues. V gave up 1 base and J gave up 3 bases, with 8 bases separating them.